This TCR beta chain comes out of a study of cytomegalovirus exposure and HLA in healthy donors. Vbeta (60) and Jbeta (13) primers were used in the PCR. As originally analysed: In a later analysis, 70 million to 80 million unique TCR beta chains included roughly 11 million shared by two or more donors. Using immunoSEQ multiplex PCR, the repertoire was profiled, and TCRdb retains in-frame clones only, with some absent. V, J and clone size reflect that table, while D and trimming were determined from the DNA. The sample consists of about 120,000 clones, around three quarters of them appearing once. The germline V and J ends were trimmed by 4 bases and 0 bases, with 10 bases remaining between them. There are 15 residues in the CDR3. Germline lookup yields CDR1 SGHDN and CDR2 FVKESK.

The clonotype comes from a female donor in good health and CMV-seronegative. This sequence joins TRBV14 and TRBJ1-3; D uncertain. Sequenced sample: PBMCs. The CDR3 here is CASSLAASSGNTIYF. The CDR3 nucleotides are TGTGCCAGCAGCCTTGCCGCGAGCTCTGGAAACACCATATATTTT.